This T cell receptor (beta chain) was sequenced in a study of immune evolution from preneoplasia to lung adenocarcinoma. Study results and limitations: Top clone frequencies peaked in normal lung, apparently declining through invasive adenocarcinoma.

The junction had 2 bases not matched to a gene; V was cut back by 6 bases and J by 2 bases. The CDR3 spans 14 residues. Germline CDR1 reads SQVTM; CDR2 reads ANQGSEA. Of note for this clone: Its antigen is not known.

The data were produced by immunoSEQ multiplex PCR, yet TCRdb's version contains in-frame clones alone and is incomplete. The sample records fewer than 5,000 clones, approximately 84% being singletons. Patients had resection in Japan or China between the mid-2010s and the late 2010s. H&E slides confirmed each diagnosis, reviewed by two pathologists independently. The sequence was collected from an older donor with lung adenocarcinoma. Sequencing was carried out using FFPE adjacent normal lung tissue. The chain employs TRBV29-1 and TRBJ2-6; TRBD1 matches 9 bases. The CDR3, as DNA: TGCAGCGTGCGGACAGGGGCTGGGGCCAACGTCCTGACTTTC. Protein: CSVRTGAGANVLTF. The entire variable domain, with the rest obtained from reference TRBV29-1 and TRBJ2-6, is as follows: SAVISQKPSRDICQRGTSLTIQCQVDSQVTMMFWYRQQPGQSLTLIATANQGSEATYESGFVIDKFPISRPNLTFSTLTVSNMSPEDSSIYLCSVRTGAGANVLTFGAGSRLTVL.